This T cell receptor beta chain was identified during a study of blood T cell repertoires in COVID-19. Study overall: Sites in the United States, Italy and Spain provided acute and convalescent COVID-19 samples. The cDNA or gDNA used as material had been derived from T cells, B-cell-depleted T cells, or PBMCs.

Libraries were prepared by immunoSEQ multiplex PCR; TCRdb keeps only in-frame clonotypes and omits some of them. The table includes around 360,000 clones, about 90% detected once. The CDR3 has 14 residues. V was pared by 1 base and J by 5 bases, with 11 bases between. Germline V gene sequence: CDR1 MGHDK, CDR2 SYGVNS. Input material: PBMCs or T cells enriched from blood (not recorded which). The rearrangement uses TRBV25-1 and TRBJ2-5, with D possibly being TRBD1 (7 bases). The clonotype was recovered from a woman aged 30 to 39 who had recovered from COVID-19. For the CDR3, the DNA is TGTGCCAGCAGTGAATCAGGGGGGTGGGAGACCCAGTACTTC. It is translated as CASSESGGWETQYF.